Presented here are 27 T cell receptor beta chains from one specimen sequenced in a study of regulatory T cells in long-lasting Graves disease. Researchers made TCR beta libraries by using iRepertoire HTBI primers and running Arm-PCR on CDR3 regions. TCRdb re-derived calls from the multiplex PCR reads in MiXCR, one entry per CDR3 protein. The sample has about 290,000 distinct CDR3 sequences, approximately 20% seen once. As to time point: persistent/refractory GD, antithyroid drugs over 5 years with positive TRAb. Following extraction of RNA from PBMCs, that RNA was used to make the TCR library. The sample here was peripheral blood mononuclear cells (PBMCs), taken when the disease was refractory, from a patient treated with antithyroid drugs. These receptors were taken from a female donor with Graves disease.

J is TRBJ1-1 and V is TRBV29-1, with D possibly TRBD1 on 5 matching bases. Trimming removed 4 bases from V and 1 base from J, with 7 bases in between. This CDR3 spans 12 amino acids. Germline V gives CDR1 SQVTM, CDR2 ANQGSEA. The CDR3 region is CSVVGGNTEAFF. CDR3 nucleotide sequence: TGCAGCGTTGTTGGGGGGAACACTGAAGCTTTCTTT.

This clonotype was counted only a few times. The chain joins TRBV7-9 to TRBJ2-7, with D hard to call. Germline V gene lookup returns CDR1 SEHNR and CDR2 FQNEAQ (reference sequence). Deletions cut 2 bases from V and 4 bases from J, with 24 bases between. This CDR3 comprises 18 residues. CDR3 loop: CASSLLSLGSQDDYEQYF. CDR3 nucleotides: TGTGCCAGCAGCTTATTATCCTTGGGCAGCCAGGACGATTACGAGCAGTACTTC.

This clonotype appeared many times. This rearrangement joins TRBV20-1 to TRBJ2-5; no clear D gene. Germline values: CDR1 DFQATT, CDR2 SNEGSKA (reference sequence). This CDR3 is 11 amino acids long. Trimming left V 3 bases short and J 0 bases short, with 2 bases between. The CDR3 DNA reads TGCAGTGCTAGGTACCAAGAGACCCAGTACTTC. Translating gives CSARYQETQYF.

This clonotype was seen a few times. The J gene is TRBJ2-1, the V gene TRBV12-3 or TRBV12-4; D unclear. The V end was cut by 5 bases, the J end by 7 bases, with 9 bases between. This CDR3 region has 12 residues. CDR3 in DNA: TGTGCCAGCAGTACGGACGCAAATGAGCAGTTCTTC. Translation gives CASSTDANEQFF.

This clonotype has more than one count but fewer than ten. CDR3 in amino acids: CASSLGGVEETQYF. The CDR3 DNA follows: TGCGCCAGCAGCTTGGGGGGGGTCGAAGAGACCCAGTACTTC. The gene calls are TRBV5-1 and TRBJ2-5, with a weak D call TRBD2 (6 bases). V was cut by 0 bases and J by 3 bases, with 9 bases left in between. CDR1 and CDR2 (germline): SGHRS, YFSETQ. This CDR3 has 14 amino acids.

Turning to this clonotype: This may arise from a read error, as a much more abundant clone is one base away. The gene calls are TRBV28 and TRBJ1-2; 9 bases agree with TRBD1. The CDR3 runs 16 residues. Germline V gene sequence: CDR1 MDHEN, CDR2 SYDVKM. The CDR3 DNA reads TGTGCCGGCAGTATTCCCGGGACAGGGCTAATCTATGGCTACACCTTC. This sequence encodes CAGSIPGTGLIYGYTF.

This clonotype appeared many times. CDR3 sequence: CASSLKLSYNSPLHF. The CDR3 DNA follows: TGTGCCAGCAGTTTAAAGCTGTCCTATAATTCACCCCTCCACTTT. The chain combines TRBV27 with TRBJ1-6, with D hard to call. CDR1 MNHEY and CDR2 SMNVEV come from the germline V gene (reference sequence). V lost 2 bases and J lost 1, with 6 bases in between. This CDR3 is built from 15 residues.

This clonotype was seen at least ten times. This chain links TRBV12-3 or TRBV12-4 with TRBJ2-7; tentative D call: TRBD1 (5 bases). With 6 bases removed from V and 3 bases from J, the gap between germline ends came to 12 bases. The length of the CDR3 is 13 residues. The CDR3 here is CASSQTDSYEQYF. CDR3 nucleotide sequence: TGTGCCAGCAGCCAAACCGACAGCTACGAGCAGTACTTC.

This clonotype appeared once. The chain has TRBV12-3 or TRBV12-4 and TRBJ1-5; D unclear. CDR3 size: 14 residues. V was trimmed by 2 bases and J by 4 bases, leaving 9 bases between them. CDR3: CASSLSQVNQPQHF. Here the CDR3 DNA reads TGTGCCAGCAGTTTAAGCCAGGTGAATCAGCCCCAGCATTTT.

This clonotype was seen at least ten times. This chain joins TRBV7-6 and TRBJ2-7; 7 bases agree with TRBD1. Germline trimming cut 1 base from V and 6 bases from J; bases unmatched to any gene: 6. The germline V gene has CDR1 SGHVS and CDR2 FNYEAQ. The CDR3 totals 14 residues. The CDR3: CASSLVAGGSEQYF. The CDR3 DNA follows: TGTGCCAGCAGCTTAGTTGCAGGGGGTTCCGAGCAGTACTTC.

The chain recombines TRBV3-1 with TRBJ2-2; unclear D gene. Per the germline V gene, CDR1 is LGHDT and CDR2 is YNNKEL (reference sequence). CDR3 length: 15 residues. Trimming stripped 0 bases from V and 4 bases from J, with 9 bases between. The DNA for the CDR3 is TGTGCCAGCAGCCAAGACGTACAGATCACCGGGGAGCTGTTTTTT. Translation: CASSQDVQITGELFF.

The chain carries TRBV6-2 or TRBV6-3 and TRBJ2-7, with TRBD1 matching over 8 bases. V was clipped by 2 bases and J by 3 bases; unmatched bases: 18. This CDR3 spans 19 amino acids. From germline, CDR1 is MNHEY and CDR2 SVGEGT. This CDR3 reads CASSYDVDRDSPRLYEQYF. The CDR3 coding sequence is TGTGCCAGCAGTTACGATGTGGACAGGGATTCACCACGCCTCTACGAGCAGTACTTC.

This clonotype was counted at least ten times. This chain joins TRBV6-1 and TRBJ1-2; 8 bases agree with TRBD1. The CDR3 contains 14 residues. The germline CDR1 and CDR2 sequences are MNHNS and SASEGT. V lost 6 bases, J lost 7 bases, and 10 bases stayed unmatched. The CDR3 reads CASRIGQGIGGYTF. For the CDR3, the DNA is TGTGCCAGCAGAATAGGACAGGGAATCGGTGGCTACACCTTC.

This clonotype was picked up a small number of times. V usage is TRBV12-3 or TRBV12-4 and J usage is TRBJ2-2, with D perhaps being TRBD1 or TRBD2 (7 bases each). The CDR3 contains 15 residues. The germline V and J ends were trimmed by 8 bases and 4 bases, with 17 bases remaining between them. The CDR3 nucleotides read TGTGCCAGCGAAGGGCAGGGGGGGAGCACCGGGGAGCTGTTTTTT. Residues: CASEGQGGSTGELFF.

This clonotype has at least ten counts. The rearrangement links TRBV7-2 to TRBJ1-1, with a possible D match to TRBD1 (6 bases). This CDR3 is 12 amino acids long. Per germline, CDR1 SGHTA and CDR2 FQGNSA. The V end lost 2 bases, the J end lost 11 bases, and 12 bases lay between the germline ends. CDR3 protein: CASSLISGAAFF. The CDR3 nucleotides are TGTGCCAGCAGCTTAATCTCGGGGGCCGCTTTCTTT.

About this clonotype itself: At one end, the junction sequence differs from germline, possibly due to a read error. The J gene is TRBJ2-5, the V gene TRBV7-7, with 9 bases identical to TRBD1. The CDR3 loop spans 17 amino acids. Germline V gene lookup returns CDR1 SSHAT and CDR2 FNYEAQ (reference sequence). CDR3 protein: CASSLGGQGRAWETQYF. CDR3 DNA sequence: TGTGCTAGCAGCTTAGGGGGACAGGGCCGTGCTTGGGAGACCCAGTACTTC.

The DNA of the CDR3 is TGTGCCAGCAGTTACTCGTTCGGGAAACAGTTGACCGGGGAGCTGTTTTTT. It yields the protein CASSYSFGKQLTGELFF. The chain joins TRBV6-2 or TRBV6-3 to TRBJ2-2; D possibly corresponds to TRBD2 (5 bases). CDR3 size: 17 residues. Per germline, CDR1 MNHEY and CDR2 SVGEGT. V lost 0 bases to trimming and J lost 5 bases, with 16 bases between them.

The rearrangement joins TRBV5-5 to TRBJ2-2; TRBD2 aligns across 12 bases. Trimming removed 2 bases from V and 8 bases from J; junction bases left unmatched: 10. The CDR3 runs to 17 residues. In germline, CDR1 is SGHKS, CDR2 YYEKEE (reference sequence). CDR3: CASSFSGTSGRIGELFF. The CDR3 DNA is TGTGCCAGCAGCTTTTCCGGGACTAGCGGGCGGATTGGGGAGCTGTTTTTT.

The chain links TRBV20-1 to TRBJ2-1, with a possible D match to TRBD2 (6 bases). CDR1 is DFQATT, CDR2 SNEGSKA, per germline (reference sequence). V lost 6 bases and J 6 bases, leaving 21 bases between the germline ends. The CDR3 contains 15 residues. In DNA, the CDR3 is TGCAGTGCCTCCATCGGGAGCTCGGGGAGCAATGAGCAGTTCTTC. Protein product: CSASIGSSGSNEQFF.

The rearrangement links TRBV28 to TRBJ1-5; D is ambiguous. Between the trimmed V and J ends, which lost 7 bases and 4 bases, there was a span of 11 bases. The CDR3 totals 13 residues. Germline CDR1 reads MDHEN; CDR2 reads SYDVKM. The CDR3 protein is CASNRLGNQPQHF. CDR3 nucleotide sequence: TGTGCCAGCAATCGCTTGGGTAATCAGCCCCAGCATTTT.

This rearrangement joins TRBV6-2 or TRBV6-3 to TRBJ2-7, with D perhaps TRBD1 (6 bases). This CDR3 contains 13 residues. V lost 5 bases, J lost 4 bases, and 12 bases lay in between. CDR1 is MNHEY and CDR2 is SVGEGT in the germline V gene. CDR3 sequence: CASSPIDRYEQYF. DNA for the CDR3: TGTGCCAGCAGTCCTATCGACAGGTACGAGCAGTACTTC.

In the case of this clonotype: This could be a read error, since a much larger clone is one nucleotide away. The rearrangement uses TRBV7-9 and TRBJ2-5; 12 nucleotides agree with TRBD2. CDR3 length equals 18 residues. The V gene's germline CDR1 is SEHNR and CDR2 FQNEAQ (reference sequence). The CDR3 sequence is CASSPKALAGGRQGTQYF. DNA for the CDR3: TGTGCCAGCAGCCCAAAGGCCCTAGCGGGAGGGCGCCAAGGGACCCAGTACTTC.

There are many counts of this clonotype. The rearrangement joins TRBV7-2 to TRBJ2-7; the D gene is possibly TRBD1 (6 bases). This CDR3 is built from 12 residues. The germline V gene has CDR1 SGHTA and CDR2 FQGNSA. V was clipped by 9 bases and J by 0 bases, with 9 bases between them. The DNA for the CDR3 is TGTGCCAGTACGGACAGCTCCTACGAGCAGTACTTC. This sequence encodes CASTDSSYEQYF. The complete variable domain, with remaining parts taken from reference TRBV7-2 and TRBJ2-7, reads GAGVSQSPSNKVTEKGKDVELRCDPISGHTALYWYRQSLGQGLEFLIYFQGNSAPDKSGLPSDRFSAERTGGSVSTLTIQRTQQEDSAVYLCASTDSSYEQYFGPGTRLTVT.

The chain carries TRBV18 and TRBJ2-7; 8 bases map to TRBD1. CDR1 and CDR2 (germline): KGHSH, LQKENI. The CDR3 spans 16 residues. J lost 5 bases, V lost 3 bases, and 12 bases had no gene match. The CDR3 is CASSPLGQGSVDEQYF. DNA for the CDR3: TGTGCCAGCTCACCTCTAGGACAGGGATCGGTAGACGAGCAGTACTTC.

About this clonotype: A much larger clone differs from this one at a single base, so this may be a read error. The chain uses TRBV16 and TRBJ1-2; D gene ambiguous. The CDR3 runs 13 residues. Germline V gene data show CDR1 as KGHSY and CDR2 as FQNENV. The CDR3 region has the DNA TGTGCCAGCAGCCAATCAGGAAACTGTGGCTACACCTTC. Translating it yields CASSQSGNCGYTF.

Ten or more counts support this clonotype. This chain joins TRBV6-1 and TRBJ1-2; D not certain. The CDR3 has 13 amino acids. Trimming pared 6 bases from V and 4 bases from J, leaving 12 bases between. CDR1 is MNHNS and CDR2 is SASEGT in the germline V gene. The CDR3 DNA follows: TGTGCCAGCAGGACGGTTGAGGGCTATGGCTACACCTTC. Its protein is CASRTVEGYGYTF.

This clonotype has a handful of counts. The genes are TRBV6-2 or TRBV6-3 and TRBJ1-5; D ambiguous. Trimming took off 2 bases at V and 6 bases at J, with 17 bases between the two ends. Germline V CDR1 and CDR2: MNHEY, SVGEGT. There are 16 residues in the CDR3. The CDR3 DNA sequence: TGTGCCAGCAGTTACAAGACGGCATTAGGGAGTCAGCCCCAGCATTTT. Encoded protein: CASSYKTALGSQPQHF.